One and the same sample provided the 31 T cell receptor beta chains below, sequenced in a study of molecular identifiers for immune sequencing clone quantification. TCRdb reprocessed the PCR reads with MiXCR, giving one entry per CDR3 protein. The table records 60,000 to 70,000 distinct CDR3 sequences, about 19% of them present only once. The sample consisted of naive CD8+ T cells from blood, with Jurkat cell RNA spiked in. Subset reported: FACS-sorted CD8+CD4-CCR7+CD45RA+ naive T cells. All receptors come from a human donor in good health. Some libraries in this study had Jurkat cell RNA spiked in.

Comment on this clonotype: A much larger clonotype is one base distant, so this may be a read error. The CDR3 coding sequence is TGCAGTGCTAGGACTAGCGGGCTCAATACGCAGTATTTT. Residues: CSARTSGLNTQYF. V usage is TRBV20-1 and J usage is TRBJ2-3; 10 nucleotides align to TRBD2. The CDR3 is 13 amino acids. From germline, CDR1 is DFQATT and CDR2 SNEGSKA (reference sequence). V lost 3 bases, J lost 7 bases, and 4 bases stayed unmatched.

This clonotype was seen ten or more times. V usage is TRBV20-1 and J usage is TRBJ2-1, with 9 nucleotides matching TRBD2. Germline CDR1 is DFQATT and CDR2 is SNEGSKA (reference sequence). The CDR3 loop spans 16 amino acids. The J segment lost 4 bases and the V segment lost 0 bases, leaving 7 bases of the junction unmatched. CDR3 bases: TGCAGTGCTAGAGATGGCGGGAGGGTCCATTACAATGAGCAGTTCTTC. Amino acids: CSARDGGRVHYNEQFF.

This clonotype was counted at least ten times. This chain connects TRBV7-2 to TRBJ2-5; 8 bases are a match to TRBD2. CDR1 is SGHTA, CDR2 FQGNSA, per germline. This CDR3 region has 18 residues. V was clipped by 0 bases and J by 1 base; unmatched bases: 10. The CDR3 bases are TGTGCCAGCAGCTTAGCCGTGGAGGTAGCGGGGTCCCAAGAGACCCAGTACTTC. Residues: CASSLAVEVAGSQETQYF.

This clonotype was detected ten times or more. The chain couples TRBV28 to TRBJ1-5; D is possibly TRBD1 (6 bases). Germline CDR1 and CDR2: MDHEN and SYDVKM. The CDR3 runs 14 residues. V lost 10 bases and J lost 3, with 16 bases in between. CDR3 coding DNA: TGTGCCACCTGGGGGGGGGGCTCCAATCAGCCCCAGCATTTT. The encoded protein is CATWGGGSNQPQHF.

This clonotype has ten or more counts. V is TRBV28 and J is TRBJ2-4; weak D call: TRBD2 (7 bases). The germline V and J ends were trimmed by 5 bases and 9 bases, with 17 bases remaining between them. From germline, CDR1 is MDHEN and CDR2 SYDVKM. This CDR3 has 14 residues. The CDR3 DNA sequence: TGTGCCAGCAGTCCCCGGGGGGCCCCTGGCATTCAGTACTTC. This translates into CASSPRGAPGIQYF.

The sample holds many counts of this clonotype. This chain connects TRBV19 to TRBJ2-3; D not resolved. The V gene's germline CDR1 is LNHDA and CDR2 SQIVND (reference sequence). The CDR3 is 16 residues long. V was pared by 1 base and J by 5 bases, with 16 bases between. The CDR3 DNA follows: TGTGCCAGTAGTATAGTGACGACTTTTACCCAAGATACGCAGTATTTT. Its protein product is CASSIVTTFTQDTQYF.

This clonotype occurred a few times. The chain employs TRBV5-3 and TRBJ1-4, with 8 bases lining up with TRBD1. TRBV5-3 falls under the ORF class, with uncertain function. The CDR3 is 13 amino acids. V lost 8 bases to trimming and J lost 8 bases; unmatched junction nucleotides: 8. The CDR3 DNA follows: TGTGCCAGCTCGCGGACAGGGAGGGAAAAACTGTTTTTT. This encodes CASSRTGREKLFF.

This clonotype has ten or more counts. The chain combines TRBV19 with TRBJ2-3, with unresolved D. CDR1 and CDR2 (germline): LNHDA, SQIVND (reference sequence). The CDR3 spans 11 residues. V was shortened by 5 bases and J by 4 bases, with 4 bases between the two germline ends. CDR3 residues: CASSPSDTQYF. The CDR3 DNA sequence: TGTGCCAGTAGTCCCTCAGATACGCAGTATTTT.

As concerns this clonotype: A read error may be the cause here, since a much bigger clone is one base away. This CDR3 is CASSLSGNTEAFF. The CDR3 DNA reads TGTGCCAGCAGCTTGTCGGGGAACACTGAAGCTTTCTTT. The genes are TRBV7-6 and TRBJ1-1, with D uncertain. The CDR3 runs to 13 residues. V was shortened by 3 bases and J by 1 base, with 6 bases between the two germline ends. CDR1 SGHVS and CDR2 FNYEAQ come from the germline V gene.

On this clonotype itself: One end of the junction varies from germline; a read error may be responsible. The chain links TRBV7-9 to TRBJ2-7, with unresolved D. Germline loops: CDR1 SEHNR, CDR2 FQNEAQ (reference sequence). The CDR3 runs to 14 residues. CDR3 loop: CSSSLQTELGEQYF. CDR3 bases: TGTTCCAGCAGCTTACAGACCGAGCTAGGGGAGCAGTACTTC.

This clonotype was detected many times. The chain employs TRBV5-4 and TRBJ2-3; 10 bases agree with TRBD2. Germline V CDR1 and CDR2: SGHNT, YYREEE (reference sequence). The CDR3 length is 15 residues. The ends lost 5 bases at V and 1 base at J; junction bases unmatched: 4. Here the CDR3 reads CASREGLAGTDTQYF. The CDR3 DNA is TGTGCCAGCAGGGAAGGACTAGCGGGCACAGATACGCAGTATTTT.

This clonotype was observed many times. The chain couples TRBV7-9 to TRBJ2-7; 8 bases are a match to TRBD2. The CDR3 consists of 14 residues. In germline, CDR1 is SEHNR, CDR2 FQNEAQ (reference sequence). The junction had 7 bases not matched to a gene; V was cut back by 6 bases and J by 3 bases. CDR3 bases: TGTGCCAGCAGTACCACAGGGACTAGCTACGAGCAGTACTTC. This translates into CASSTTGTSYEQYF.

About this clonotype: Since a much larger clone is just one base distant, this may be a read error. In DNA, the CDR3 is TGTGCCGGCAGCTTAGGATTAGAGGGTCCCGGGGAGCTGTTTTTT. Encoded protein: CAGSLGLEGPGELFF. This chain uses TRBV7-8 with TRBJ2-2, with a weak D call TRBD2 (5 bases). The CDR3 length is 15 residues. Germline loops: CDR1 SGHVS, CDR2 FQNEAQ.

The rearrangement links TRBV10-3 to TRBJ1-5, with a tentative D call TRBD1 (5 bases). Trimming cost V 4 bases and J 3 bases, with 13 bases left between them. The CDR3 length is 15 residues. Germline CDR1 ENHRY, CDR2 SYGVKD. CDR3 protein: CAISGAGYPNQPQHF. In DNA form, the CDR3 reads TGTGCCATCAGTGGGGCAGGGTATCCCAATCAGCCCCAGCATTTT.

This clonotype has at least ten counts. CDR3 nucleotide sequence: TGTGCCAGCAGCCCAAATCACAGGGGTGAAAAACTGTTTTTT. Encoded protein: CASSPNHRGEKLFF. The V and J genes are TRBV28 and TRBJ1-4, with TRBD1 matching 7 bases. CDR3 length: 14 amino acids. The germline V gene has CDR1 MDHEN and CDR2 SYDVKM. The trim removed 6 bases at V and 7 bases at J, leaving 8 bases unmatched.

This clonotype was detected many times. The chain recombines TRBV29-1 with TRBJ2-7; D is unclear. Germline V gives CDR1 SQVTM, CDR2 ANQGSEA. The CDR3 has 14 residues. V was pared by 4 bases and J by 2 bases, with 15 bases between. CDR3 nucleotides: TGCAGCGTTGGATCAGGAATTGACCCCTACGAGCAGTACTTC. As protein: CSVGSGIDPYEQYF.

In its sample, this clonotype was seen many times. The chain recombines TRBV7-3 with TRBJ1-6, with D possibly matching TRBD1 (6 bases). The CDR3 runs 13 residues. From germline, CDR1 is SGHTA and CDR2 FQGTGA. Trimming took 4 bases from V and 15 from J, leaving 16 bases between them. The CDR3 reads CASSSDSFSSLHF. The CDR3 DNA sequence: TGTGCCAGCAGCTCGGACAGTTTCTCCAGCCTCCACTTT.

This clonotype was recorded at least ten times. The V and J genes are TRBV2 and TRBJ2-7; 7 bases agree with TRBD2. The CDR3 length is 18 residues. Per the germline V gene, CDR1 is SNHLY and CDR2 is FYNNEI. The junction had 18 bases not matched to a gene; V was cut back by 7 bases and J by 0 bases. The chain's CDR3 is CASTGGVRSGTNSYEQYF. CDR3 in DNA: TGTGCCAGCACCGGGGGTGTTAGGTCCGGGACTAACTCCTACGAGCAGTACTTC.

Notes on this clonotype: One junction end disagrees with the germline gene, perhaps due to a read error. The chain is built from TRBV24-1 and TRBJ1-5, with D possibly TRBD1 on 6 matching bases. This CDR3 has 17 amino acids. Germline CDR1 is KGHDR and CDR2 is SFDVKD. CDR3 sequence (DNA): TGCGCCACCAGTGGTTTCTGGGTTACAGGGAGCAATCAGCCCCAGCATTTT. Amino acid sequence: CATSGFWVTGSNQPQHF.

On this clonotype itself: An end of the junction differs from the germline gene, which may be a read error. This chain uses TRBV9 with TRBJ1-1, with D possibly being TRBD1 (6 bases). The CDR3 is 14 residues long. Germline V gene data show CDR1 as SGDLS and CDR2 as YYNGEE. The CDR3 DNA reads TGTGCCAGCAGCTCTTACAGGGTTGGCACTGAAGCTTCCTTT. This codes for CASSSYRVGTEASF.

This clonotype was seen many times. The chain recombines TRBV27 with TRBJ2-1; D uncertain. Per the germline V gene, CDR1 is MNHEY and CDR2 is SMNVEV (reference sequence). The CDR3 totals 15 residues. Deletions cut 2 bases from V and 9 bases from J, with 17 bases between. CDR3 sequence reads: CASSLKWSPYGEQFF. CDR3 bases: TGTGCCAGCAGTTTAAAGTGGTCTCCGTACGGTGAGCAGTTCTTC.

This clonotype came up many times. This rearrangement joins TRBV10-2 to TRBJ2-7; 7 bases map to TRBD2. Trimming took 3 bases from V and 3 from J; bases not matched to a gene: 2. The CDR3 has 13 residues. Germline V lookup: CDR1 WSHSY, CDR2 SAAADI. CDR3 sequence reads: CASSDASGYEQYF. The DNA for the CDR3 is TGCGCCAGCAGTGACGCTAGCGGCTACGAGCAGTACTTC.

In this sample, this clonotype turned up many times. The rearrangement links TRBV29-1 to TRBJ2-1; 7 bases are shared with TRBD2. V shed 0 bases and J 2 bases; nucleotides not matched to a gene: 13. The CDR3 is 18 residues long. Per germline, CDR1 SQVTM and CDR2 ANQGSEA. CDR3: CSVEDPLRGGSTYNEQFF. CDR3 bases: TGCAGCGTTGAAGATCCGCTTAGAGGCGGGAGTACCTACAATGAGCAGTTCTTC.

This clonotype was seen ten or more times. This chain uses TRBV5-6 with TRBJ1-5; D call uncertain. Germline V gene data show CDR1 as SGHDT and CDR2 as YYEEEE. The CDR3 is made up of 16 amino acids. V lost 0 bases and J lost 2, with 12 bases in between. This CDR3 reads CASSLAAASGNQPQHF. The CDR3 DNA follows: TGTGCCAGCAGCTTGGCGGCCGCCTCGGGCAATCAGCCCCAGCATTTT.

This clonotype was observed at least ten times. The chain has TRBV25-1 and TRBJ2-2; D is perhaps TRBD2 (5 bases). The CDR3 extends over 11 amino acids. Trimming left V 7 bases short and J 7 bases short, with 7 bases between. Germline CDR1 reads MGHDK; CDR2 reads SYGVNS. The CDR3 sequence is CASTGSGELFF. The CDR3, as DNA: TGTGCCAGCACTGGGAGCGGGGAGCTGTTTTTT.

This clonotype has a count of ten or more. This chain uses TRBV6-6 with TRBJ1-1; tentative D call: TRBD1 (6 bases). CDR1 and CDR2 (germline): MNHNY, SVGAGI (reference sequence). Trimming shortened V by 0 bases and J by 4 bases, and 24 bases separated the two germline ends. This CDR3 is built from 19 residues. The DNA for the CDR3 is TGTGCCAGCAGTTACTCGACCATAGGACAGAAAAATTGGGGCACTGAAGCTTTCTTT. As protein: CASSYSTIGQKNWGTEAFF.

The rearrangement links TRBV20-1 to TRBJ2-3; no clear D. V was cut by 3 bases and J by 3 bases, with 19 bases left in between. Germline V CDR1 and CDR2: DFQATT, SNEGSKA (reference sequence). The CDR3 runs 16 residues. The DNA of the CDR3 is TGCAGTGCTAGTTCGCAGAGGTCTGTGCGTACAGATACGCAGTATTTT. Protein sequence: CSASSQRSVRTDTQYF.

Concerning this clonotype itself: This may be a read error: a much more frequent sequence differs by one nucleotide. The conserved closing phenylalanine or tryptophan is absent in this CDR3, likely reflecting a read error. The chain links TRBV7-9 to TRBJ1-1; TRBD1 matches 10 bases. The CDR3 is made up of 15 amino acids. J gave up 3 bases and V 5 bases, and 6 bases lay outside the gene matches. Per germline, CDR1 SEHNR and CDR2 FQNEAQ (reference sequence). CDR3 DNA sequence: TGTGCCAGCAGCGCCGGACAGGGGGAAGACACTGAAGCTTTCTTG. This codes for CASSAGQGEDTEAFL.

This clonotype was picked up many times. The chain combines TRBV20-1 with TRBJ1-5; tentatively, D is TRBD1 (5 bases). The CDR3 is 13 residues long. The V gene's germline CDR1 is DFQATT and CDR2 SNEGSKA (reference sequence). Deletions cut 6 bases from V and 7 bases from J, with 16 bases between. Written as DNA, the CDR3 is TGCAGTGCCGAGTGGGGGGGAGGACAGCCCCAGCATTTT. This sequence encodes CSAEWGGGQPQHF.

This clonotype was counted ten times or more. The chain links TRBV4-1 to TRBJ2-4; TRBD1 is a possible D gene (6 bases). The CDR3 is 14 amino acids. The germline V and J ends were trimmed by 2 bases and 8 bases, with 13 bases remaining between them. The germline CDR1 and CDR2 sequences are MGHRA and YSYEKL. CDR3 in amino acids: CASSQFTGSYIQYF. DNA of the CDR3: TGCGCCAGCAGCCAATTCACAGGGTCCTACATTCAGTACTTC.

The rearrangement uses TRBV6-2 or TRBV6-3 and TRBJ2-1, with TRBD2 identical over 11 bases. CDR1 MNHEY and CDR2 SVGEGT come from the germline V gene. With V trimmed by 8 bases and J by 3 bases, 3 bases remained unmatched. This CDR3 has 14 residues. CDR3 bases: TGTGCCAGCTGCGGGACTAGCGGCTACAATGAGCAGTTCTTC. Translated, it gives CASCGTSGYNEQFF.